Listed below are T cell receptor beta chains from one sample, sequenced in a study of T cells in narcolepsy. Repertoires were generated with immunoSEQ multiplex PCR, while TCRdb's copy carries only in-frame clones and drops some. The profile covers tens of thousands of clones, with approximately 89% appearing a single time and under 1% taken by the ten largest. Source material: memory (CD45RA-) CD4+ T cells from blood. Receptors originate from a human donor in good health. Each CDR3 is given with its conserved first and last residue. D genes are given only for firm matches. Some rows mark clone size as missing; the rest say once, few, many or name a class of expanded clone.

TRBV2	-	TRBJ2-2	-	TGTGCCAGCAGTGGAGTGGGACTCGGCACCGGGGAGCTGTTTTTT	CASSGVGLGTGELFF
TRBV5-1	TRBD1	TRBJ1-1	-	TGCGCCAGCAGCCTATTACAGGGGGTAGAGACTGAAGCTTTCTTT	CASSLLQGVETEAFF
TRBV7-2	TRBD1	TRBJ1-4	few	TGTGCCAGCAGCCCCTCGACAGGGCTTAATGAAAAACTGTTTTTT	CASSPSTGLNEKLFF
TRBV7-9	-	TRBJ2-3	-	TGTGCCAGCAGTCGAACGGGACTGCTCACAGATACGCAGTATTTT	CASSRTGLLTDTQYF
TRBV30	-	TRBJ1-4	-	TGTGCCTGGAGGACGGATGCAACTAATGAAAAACTGTTTTTT	CAWRTDATNEKLFF
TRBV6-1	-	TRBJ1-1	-	TGTGCCAGCACTCCCCCCCAGGGGAACACTGAAGCTTTCTTT	CASTPPQGNTEAFF
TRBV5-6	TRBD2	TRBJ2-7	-	TGTGCCAGCAGCGTGGGACTAGCGGACTACGAGCAGTACTTC	CASSVGLADYEQYF
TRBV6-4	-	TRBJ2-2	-	TGTGCCAGCAGTGAGGTTGGGAACACCGGGGAGCTGTTTTTT	CASSEVGNTGELFF
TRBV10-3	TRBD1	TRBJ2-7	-	TGTGCCACCGGGACAGGGGACCACGAGCAGTACTTC	CATGTGDHEQYF
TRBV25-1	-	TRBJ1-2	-	TGTGCCAGCAGTGAACGAGGGGCGAGCGGCTACACCTTC	CASSERGASGYTF
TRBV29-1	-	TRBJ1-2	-	TGCAGCGTTGTTGGGGAGATGGATGGCTACACCTTC	CSVVGEMDGYTF